This TCR beta chain was observed in a study of cytomegalovirus exposure and HLA in healthy donors. Study-level information: For the approximately 410 genotyped donors, roughly 80% fell within the Caucasian-associated ancestry cluster.

PCR was performed using 60 Vbeta and 13 Jbeta primers. Assay used: immunoSEQ multiplex PCR; TCRdb lists only in-frame clones, some missing. Here the sample spans about 150,000 clones, approximately 72% being singletons. The V and J ends lost 0 bases and 6 bases, in that order; junction bases with no gene match: 5. The CDR3 consists of 14 residues. Per germline, CDR1 SGHNT and CDR2 YYREEE (reference sequence). Study outcomes and limitations: DRB1 showed the most TCR associations and HLA-C the fewest in a later analysis, as rates varied by HLA locus.

Notes on this clone: Its target is unknown.

Sequencing was carried out using PBMCs. The TCR sequence derives from a man between 18 and 35 years old in good health and CMV-seronegative. The chain combines TRBV5-4 with TRBJ2-7; 8 bases fit TRBD1. The CDR3 coding sequence is TGTGCCAGCAGCTTGGACAGGGGGTACGGCGAGCAGTACTTC. Protein product: CASSLDRGYGEQYF.